This T cell receptor (beta chain) was identified in a study of T cells in Graves' hyperthyroidism and ophthalmopathy. The CDR3 sequence is 18 residues long. Per the germline V gene, CDR1 is SGDLS and CDR2 is YYNGEE. The V gene lost 2 bases and the J gene lost 0 bases, with 15 bases spanning the gap. Remarks on this clonotype: The antigen remains unidentified.

RNA transcripts served as the template for amplifying TCR beta CDR3 regions. The TCR CDR3 first-round RT-PCR relied on the HTBI primer set. TCRdb passed the multiplex PCR reads through MiXCR, listing each CDR3 protein once. Among over 500,000 distinct CDR3 sequences listed, 40% to 55% were seen once. Whole-study findings and limits: Model predictions of ophthalmopathy came a median about six months before onset. A model built on 13 V-J features separated ophthalmopathy from stable hyperthyroidism.

This chain links TRBV9 with TRBJ2-6; weak D call: TRBD1 (5 bases). The specimen was peripheral blood or thyroid tissue (not recorded which). The source of this sequence is an adult woman with Graves' disease, either hyperthyroidism or ophthalmopathy (not recorded which). The CDR3 nucleotides read TGTGCCAGCAGCGTTGGGGCAGGGCGCTTCTCTGGGGCCAACGTCCTGACTTTC. Its protein product is CASSVGAGRFSGANVLTF.